The sequence of this TCR beta chain was determined in a study of cytomegalovirus exposure and HLA in healthy donors (dated by TCRdb to about 2017). Describing the broader study: An earlier analysis of some 600 of the donors reported approximately 260 Gb of sequence data and approximately 120 million unique TCR beta sequences obtained from around 190 million T cells. Roughly 300 gigabases of sequencing data and approximately 85 million unique TCR sequences were included in an early release covering several hundred HLA-typed donors. Of the 350 to 450 genotyped donors, approximately 81% were placed in the genetic ancestry cluster associated with self-reported Caucasian donors. The study aimed to test whether cataloging public T cell receptors could reveal signatures of past pathogen exposure. Using immunosequencing, the study profiled T cell repertoires from some 670 subjects and related those repertoires to cytomegalovirus serostatus. Besides the first cohort of 666 subjects, a separate validation cohort made up of 120 different subjects was used. High-throughput TCR immunosequencing, statistical association of individual TCRs with disease status, and machine learning were combined to predict cytomegalovirus infection status. A later analysis re-examined previously published TCR beta repertoires from just over 650 donors and added high-resolution HLA genotyping to investigate patterns of TCR occurrence. Rather than using new phenotypic data, the later analysis identified candidate immune exposures from TCR beta sequences and from how often those sequences occurred across donors. An earlier analysis of some 500 of the donors applied high-throughput TCR beta sequencing to assess whether each TCR beta V gene segment acted as functional or pseudogenic. Alongside the repertoire data, information on donor age, sex, ethnicity and CMV serostatus was compiled. In a later genetic analysis, genome-wide SNP genotypes for about three fifths of the roughly 670 donors were used, and that subset was treated as a discovery cohort. All discovery cohort repertoires had been generated using a single sequencing platform. HLA typing included class I and class II loci at four-digit resolution. The number of typed donors differed by locus: 629-630 for A, B, C, DRB1 and DQB1; 500 to 550 for DQA1; approximately 610 for DPA1; and roughly 490 for DPB1. Roughly five DR-DQ haplotypes were treated as single units for association and clustering because of strong linkage in the cohort. Among roughly 370 genotyped donors of the cohort, an average of approximately 250,000 unique TCR beta nucleotide sequences were sequenced per donor, roughly 20% of them non-productive. Results the study describes overall, beyond this receptor: In this cohort, only TCR beta chains were sequenced, and detectable features were limited by the absence of alpha or paired-chain data. The classifier was reported to diagnose cytomegalovirus status with high specificity and sensitivity in both the original cohort and the validation cohort. A further reported finding was that TCR beta sequences accurately predicted the HLA-A and HLA-B alleles for most subjects in the first cohort. Roughly uniform sequencing depth across donors was assumed in presence/absence analyses, although this assumption may not hold. In the study, about 150 TCR beta chains were listed as associated with cytomegalovirus. Some IMGT-functional V segments, including TRBV6-2 and TRBV6-3, could not be told apart with the 87-base-pair reads, so those segments were excluded. A later analysis found that most CMV-associated TCR beta chains appeared HLA-restricted, with HLA associations seemingly driven largely by CMV exposure. In an earlier analysis of roughly 500 of the donors, most TCR beta V segments appeared in productive rearrangements about 90% or about 30% of the time, broadly matching IMGT annotations. In a later genetic analysis, a missense DCLRE1C variant was associated with V-gene and J-gene trimming of TCR beta chains, and the association was replicated in an independent cohort. Most TCR sequences were observed very rarely across donors, whereas some public TCRs were present in many individuals. Compared with equally common non-associated chains, HLA-associated TCR beta chains in a later analysis were more clonally expanded and had lower generation probabilities. The authors suggested that the approach could potentially be generalized to other disease states and immunological phenotypes. A group of highly shared sequence variants was considered likely to be a technical artifact of the sequencing pipeline. Three of the identified cytomegalovirus-associated TCR beta chains were confirmed in vitro to be specific for cytomegalovirus antigens. Specific HLA alleles were associated with about 17,000 TCR beta sequences at a false discovery rate of 0.05 in a later analysis. In a later analysis, the rate of TCR association differed among HLA loci, with DRB1 alleles having the most associated TCRs and HLA-C alleles having the fewest. Strong co-occurrence of HLA alleles, especially DR and DQ, made assigning TCR associations to individual alleles difficult. CMV serostatus was the only immune exposure information available for the cohort. HLA typing was unavailable for some donors at each locus, so association tests used only the typed subset. In a later analysis, several top co-occurrence clusters were reported to appear linked to parvovirus B19, influenza, CMV and Epstein-Barr virus. Seventeen rarely observed V segments, including chromosome 9 orphons, were excluded from the earlier analysis of some 590 of the donors because counts were too low. In a later genetic analysis, fewer N-insertions in productive TCRs were reported among donors in an Asian-associated ancestry cluster than the roughly 640-donor mean. Linkage disequilibrium might explain the correlated functional status among segregating V segments, but an unknown experimental factor could not be ruled out.

The method behind the library was the immunoSEQ multiplex PCR assay. A mixture of 60 forward primers for TCR Vbeta segments and 13 reverse primers for TCR Jbeta segments was used in the multiplex PCR. A multiplex PCR assay on genomic DNA amplified the CDR3 region of rearranged TCR beta genes. Amplified TCR beta libraries were sequenced as 87-base-pair reads on the Illumina HiSeq System. Concerning the study's data processing: A later analysis tallied roughly 78 million unique TCR beta chains across the approximately 670 repertoires, and about 12 million of those chains were shared by two or more donors. Raw reads were error-corrected and collapsed into unique sequences by a nearest-neighbor algorithm in which closely related sequences were merged to remove PCR and sequencing errors. To assign V, D and J gene segments, CDR3 sequences were aligned to IMGT reference sequences. For a sequence to be retained, a match of at least six nucleotides was required to both a V gene segment and a J gene segment. Rearrangements were classified as productive when the CDR3 lacked stop codons and remained in frame with V and J, and all other rearrangements were classified as non-productive. CDR3 was defined by IMGT convention, running from the second conserved V-encoded cysteine to the conserved J-encoded phenylalanine. The earlier analysis of about 570 of the donors excluded any sequence lacking an unambiguous match to a single V gene segment. An earlier analysis of 500 to 700 of the donors classified V segments as functional when productive rearrangements were above 56.7% and as segregating when the standard deviation between donors was above 5%. A statistical classification framework was built for diagnosing cytomegalovirus status from the catalog of TCR beta chain sequences. In a later analysis, TCR nucleotide sequences were compared against IMGT/GENE-DB human TR gene sequences so that V and J genes could be assigned. In a later analysis, CDR3 sequences and most-parsimonious VDJ recombination scenarios were assigned using the TCRdist pipeline. In a later analysis, every TCR beta chain was defined by the combination of its CDR3 amino acid sequence and its V-gene family, and reads without a unique V-gene family were dropped. In a later analysis, fewer than 650 highly shared, low-generation-probability nucleotide sequences were removed to address suspected cross-contamination and a sequencing artifact. A later analysis calculated a clonal expansion index for each public chain from normalized within-repertoire ranks of inferred template counts. In a later analysis, generation probabilities were computed using a VDJ recombination model fitted to out-of-frame rearrangements, and the results were checked against IGoR. Hypergeometric tests were used in a later analysis to score TCR-TCR, TCR-HLA and TCR-CMV co-occurrence, with a repertoire-size bias correction applied to the TCR pairs. To estimate false discovery rates, a later analysis permuted the HLA or CMV assignments 20 times. In a later analysis, co-occurring TCRs were grouped with DBSCAN, and TCRdist sequence similarity was added when clustering was performed within HLA-allele-positive subsets. For co-occurrence clustering, repertoires with fewer than 30,000 or more than 120,000 public chains were excluded, along with four or five repertoires with anomalous nucleotide sharing. Not all clones reach the TCRdb copy of this immuneACCESS table, which keeps in-frame sequences only. Checked studies attribute under half of the gap to unresolved V genes and leave the rest unexplained. Clone size and V and J calls were adopted from that table, with D and trimming inferred from the DNA. For this sample the table gives about 120,000 clones, of which around 77% were detected only once. Approximately 5.5% of the sample is taken by the ten largest.

The cohort comprised under 700 healthy bone marrow donors. At the time of sampling, every cohort member was nominally healthy, though immune exposures that went unrecorded were likely present. The donor tested CMV seropositive and was one of the 289 seropositive cohort members. A peripheral blood sample was collected from each donor, and TCR beta sequencing was performed on peripheral blood mononuclear cells. Genomic DNA was extracted from the blood cell samples with the Qiagen DNeasy Blood Extraction Kit. A remark on this clone: Its binding antigen is unknown. It has no much larger one-base neighbor in the sample; base qualities were not kept.

Trimming takes 4 bases from V and 9 bases from J, and the germline ends sit 17 bases apart. From cysteine to phenylalanine, the CDR3 is 14 amino acids long. This entry keeps only the CDR3 DNA: 42 bases, framed from base 1. The germline V gene supplies CDR1 SGHRS and CDR2 YFSETQ. Sequencing used PBMCs. The chain is made from TRBV5-1 and TRBJ2-1; TRBD1 could be the D gene, as 5 bases match. This receptor was taken from a man younger than 30 in good health and CMV-seropositive. The sequenced DNA: TGCGCCAGCAGCCCACTAATTTTTCAGGGTGAGCAGTTCTTC. Translated, it gives CASSPLIFQGEQFF.